A selection of T cell receptor beta chains follows, all from one sample in a study of blood T cell repertoires in COVID-19. Sequenced by immunoSEQ multiplex PCR; TCRdb stores in-frame clones only, minus some. The table includes 250,000 to 300,000 clones, 86% detected once. The material sequenced was peripheral blood. These receptors were taken from a woman aged 30 to 39 with active or convalescent COVID-19. Both conserved end residues are part of each CDR3. D genes are given only for firm matches. A row's size may be missing; if present it is once, few, many or a size class.

clone size	CDR3 length	V gene	D gene	J gene	CDR3 DNA	CDR3 protein
-	12	TRBV10-3	-	TRBJ1-1	TGTGCCATCATGGGCAGGGCCACTGAAGCTTTCTTT	CAIMGRATEAFF
-	14	TRBV5-6	-	TRBJ1-2	TGTGCCAGCAGCTTTCCGAGCTCGTCCCTTGGCTACACCTTC	CASSFPSSSLGYTF
-	13	TRBV5-6	-	TRBJ2-5	TGTGCCAGCAGCTCAGTCTTCCAAGAGACCCAGTACTTC	CASSSVFQETQYF
-	16	TRBV3-1/TRBV3-2	-	TRBJ2-1	TGTGCCAGCAGCCAAGAGGTGGGGGGCTCCTACAATGAGCAGTTCTTC	CASSQEVGGSYNEQFF
-	14	TRBV2	TRBD1	TRBJ1-1	TGTGCCAGCAGTGTGTCAGGGGGAGAGACTGAAGCTTTCTTT	CASSVSGGETEAFF
-	17	TRBV7-9	TRBD2	TRBJ2-1	TGTGCCAGCAGCTTAGCTTCACGGGGGGGCCTTTCGCATGAGCAGTTCTTC	CASSLASRGGLSHEQFF
few	14	TRBV10-2	TRBD1	TRBJ1-1	TGCGCCAGCAGTGATCTACCAGGACAGGATGAAGCTTTCTTT	CASSDLPGQDEAFF
-	16	TRBV5-1	TRBD2	TRBJ2-5	TGCGCCAGCAGCTCCTCTAGCGGGGGGGCCGGGGAGACCCAGTACTTC	CASSSSSGGAGETQYF
-	14	TRBV13	-	TRBJ2-7	TGTGCCAGCAGTCCCGCGGGGCTTACCTACGAGCAGTACTTC	CASSPAGLTYEQYF
-	14	TRBV5-4	-	TRBJ1-1	TGTGCCAGCAGCGCACGAACAGGGAACACTGAAGCTTTCTTT	CASSARTGNTEAFF
-	14	TRBV27	TRBD1	TRBJ2-7	TGTGCCAGCAGTTTATCGAGGGACAGCTACGAGCAGTACTTC	CASSLSRDSYEQYF
-	11	TRBV7-2	-	TRBJ2-7	TGTGCCAGCAGCCAAGGGGCGGCGCAGTACTTC	CASSQGAAQYF
once	12	TRBV29-1	TRBD1	TRBJ1-4	TGCAGCGCAAGAGGACAGGACGAAAAACTGTTTTTT	CSARGQDEKLFF
few	15	TRBV30	TRBD1	TRBJ1-6	TGTGCCTGGAGTGAAGGGACAGGGGTTAATTCACCCCTCCACTTT	CAWSEGTGVNSPLHF
-	14	TRBV2	-	TRBJ1-1	TGTGCCAGCAGTCCGGGAGGAACGGGCACTGAAGCTTTCTTT	CASSPGGTGTEAFF
few	16	TRBV25-1	-	TRBJ1-2	TGTGCCAGCAGTCCAAGTTCCGGGCAGGGAGGATATGGCTACACCTTC	CASSPSSGQGGYGYTF
-	14	TRBV7-2	TRBD2	TRBJ2-1	TGTGCCAGCAGCTTCGGGGGGGCCAGCAATGAGCAGTTCTTC	CASSFGGASNEQFF
-	15	TRBV4-2	-	TRBJ2-5	TGTGCCAGCAGCCCCCGGTCGTCCGCCCAAGAGACCCAGTACTTC	CASSPRSSAQETQYF
-	14	TRBV19	TRBD1	TRBJ2-7	TGTGCCAGTAGAGGGACAGGCGGTTCCTACGAGCAGTACTTC	CASRGTGGSYEQYF
-	16	TRBV24-1	TRBD1	TRBJ2-3	TGTGCCACCAGTGACCACAGGGGCCTTAATGGGGATACGCAGTATTTT	CATSDHRGLNGDTQYF
-	12	TRBV12-3/TRBV12-4	-	TRBJ1-1	TGTGCCAGCTCCCCGCCCCCGGGAGAAGCTTTCTTT	CASSPPPGEAFF
-	15	TRBV29-1	-	TRBJ1-1	TGCAGCGTCACCCACCGGGACACAGTCAACACTGAAGCTTTCTTT	CSVTHRDTVNTEAFF
-	12	TRBV19	-	TRBJ1-1	TGTGCCAGTAACGCCCAGGGAGGGCAAGCTTTCTTT	CASNAQGGQAFF
-	13	TRBV9	-	TRBJ2-5	TGTGCCAGCAGCGGGGGCTGGGAAGAGACCCAGTACTTC	CASSGGWEETQYF
once	13	TRBV29-1	-	TRBJ1-2	TGCAGCGCCGATCAGGACAGTTTCGGCGGCTACACCTTC	CSADQDSFGGYTF
-	17	TRBV11-2	TRBD1	TRBJ1-3	TGTGCCAGCAGCATGGACAGGCTTTGGGCTTCTGGAAACACCATATATTTT	CASSMDRLWASGNTIYF
once	17	TRBV7-2	-	TRBJ1-3	TGTGCCAGCAGCTCCCGGGGTGTGGCAAGCTCTGGAAACACCATATATTTT	CASSSRGVASSGNTIYF
medium-sized	13	TRBV9	-	TRBJ2-7	TGTGCCAGCAGCGTTCAGACAGGAGGCGAGCAGTACTTC	CASSVQTGGEQYF
once	11	TRBV30	-	TRBJ2-5	TGTGCCTGGGCTCCGGAAGAGACCCAGTACTTC	CAWAPEETQYF
-	17	TRBV6-1	TRBD1	TRBJ1-5	TGTGCCAGCAGTGAAGAAGGGGGCCCAGGTTGGGGTCAGCCCCAGCATTTT	CASSEEGGPGWGQPQHF
-	14	TRBV5-4	-	TRBJ2-7	TGTGCCAGCAGCCCGGGGGAAATGAACTACGAGCAGTACTTC	CASSPGEMNYEQYF
once	17	TRBV11-2	-	TRBJ2-1	TGTGCCAGCAGCTTATTAGCTGGCCGACTAGTCGCGAATGAGCAGTTCTTC	CASSLLAGRLVANEQFF
-	17	TRBV7-9	TRBD2	TRBJ2-3	TGTGCCAGCAGCTCAACTCACGGACTAGCGGACACAGATACGCAGTATTTT	CASSSTHGLADTDTQYF
-	14	TRBV7-8	-	TRBJ1-6	TGTGCCAGCAGCATAACAGGGAAGAATTCACCCCTCCACTTT	CASSITGKNSPLHF
-	14	TRBV2	-	TRBJ2-3	TGTGCCAGCAGGAGGAGCGGTAACACAGATACGCAGTATTTT	CASRRSGNTDTQYF
-	15	TRBV5-6	-	TRBJ2-1	TGTGCCAGCAGCCCTGGCGGGGTTTCATACAATGAGCAGTTCTTC	CASSPGGVSYNEQFF
-	12	TRBV4-1	TRBD2	TRBJ2-7	TGCGCCAGCAGCCCTTACGGGGGGGAGCAGTACTTC	CASSPYGGEQYF
-	13	TRBV29-1	-	TRBJ1-5	TGCAGCGTTGTGATAGGGGGCAATCAGCCCCAGCATTTT	CSVVIGGNQPQHF
-	12	TRBV9	-	TRBJ2-1	TGTGCCAGCAGCGTAGGGGAGAGGGAGCAGTTCTTC	CASSVGEREQFF
-	17	TRBV6-1	TRBD2	TRBJ2-3	TGTGCCAGCAGTGAAGGTTGGACTAGCGGATACACAGATACGCAGTATTTT	CASSEGWTSGYTDTQYF
-	17	TRBV9	TRBD1	TRBJ2-7	TGTGCCAGCAGCGTAGCCCCGACAGGGGGTAAAACCTACGAGCAGTACTTC	CASSVAPTGGKTYEQYF
-	14	TRBV19	-	TRBJ1-2	TGTGCCAGTAGCTGGACAGATGCTAACTATGGCTACACCTTC	CASSWTDANYGYTF
-	11	TRBV28	-	TRBJ2-7	TGTGCCAGCAACAGGGCGAACGAGCAGTACTTC	CASNRANEQYF
few	14	TRBV7-2	-	TRBJ1-4	TGTGCCAGCTCGCCGGGAGGGGGTAATGAAAAACTGTTTTTT	CASSPGGGNEKLFF
-	14	TRBV30	-	TRBJ1-2	TGTGCCTGGAGTGTTCCCGGGGAGTCCTATGGCTACACCTTC	CAWSVPGESYGYTF
-	15	TRBV6-5	TRBD2	TRBJ2-1	TGTGCCAGCAGTATACCGGGACTAGCGGTCAATGAGCAGTTCTTC	CASSIPGLAVNEQFF
-	13	TRBV2	TRBD1	TRBJ1-6	TGTGCCAGCACGGGACAGGGAAGTTCACCCCTCCACTTT	CASTGQGSSPLHF
-	14	TRBV25-1	TRBD1	TRBJ1-3	TGTGCCAGCAGTGATCTGGACAGGGCGGACACCATATATTTT	CASSDLDRADTIYF
-	14	TRBV7-2	-	TRBJ2-1	TGTGCCAGCAGCTTAGAGAAGCGGAGCAATGAGCAGTTCTTC	CASSLEKRSNEQFF
-	14	TRBV7-9	TRBD1	TRBJ1-5	TGTGCCAGCAGCCGGGACAGCCTCAATCAGCCCCAGCATTTT	CASSRDSLNQPQHF
-	14	TRBV9	-	TRBJ1-2	TGTGCCAGCAGCCCTCCCGGGGGGAGCTATGGCTACACCTTC	CASSPPGGSYGYTF
-	16	TRBV7-2	TRBD2	TRBJ2-5	TGTGCCAGCAGCCGGACTAGCGGGGGGATACAAGAGACCCAGTACTTC	CASSRTSGGIQETQYF
-	14	TRBV27	TRBD1	TRBJ2-3	TGTGCCAGCAACCGACAGGGACGCACAGATACGCAGTATTTT	CASNRQGRTDTQYF
-	15	TRBV30	-	TRBJ2-5	TGTGCCTGGAGTGGCAACAGCCGGGGAGGAGAGACCCAGTACTTC	CAWSGNSRGGETQYF